This TCR beta chain is drawn from a study of cytomegalovirus exposure and HLA in healthy donors. At the level of the study: Earlier work reported 95 million to 130 million unique TCR beta sequences from 170 million or so T cells. Within an early data release were 80 million to 90 million unique TCRs drawn from HLA-typed donors.

The PCR had 60 Vbeta and 13 Jbeta primers. The protocol was immunoSEQ multiplex PCR, while the TCRdb copy is restricted to in-frame clones and leaves out a portion. The sample has around 130,000 clones, around three quarters seen once. The CDR3 sequence is 8 residues long. The germline V gene encodes CDR1 SGDLS and CDR2 YYNGEE. Trimming cost V 4 bases and J 13 bases, with 5 bases left between them. Comment on this clone: As yet, its antigen is unknown.

Overall study findings and caveats: As a later analysis showed, several of the most significant clusters appeared to be linked to common viral pathogens. Most TCR sequences were rare, but some public TCRs occurred in many donors.

The gene calls are TRBV9 and TRBJ1-1, with D unresolved. This receptor was identified in a young man in good health and CMV-seropositive. Sequencing was carried out using PBMCs. CDR3 loop: CASSPGFF. The CDR3 bases are TGTGCCAGCAGCCCAGGTTTCTTT.